The 32 T cell receptor beta chains below all came from one sample that was sequenced in a study of tumor-infiltrating lymphocytes in oesophageal squamous cell carcinoma. TCRdb independently ran MiXCR on the PCR reads; one entry per CDR3 protein. The table has under 15,000 distinct CDR3 sequences, roughly 60% seen once. The specimen was esophageal tumor tissue. These receptors were taken from a female donor with esophageal squamous cell carcinoma.

The V gene is TRBV6-5, the J gene TRBJ1-1, with a weak D call TRBD1 (6 bases). CDR1 and CDR2 from the germline V gene are MNHEY and SVGAGI. Trimming removed 2 bases at V and 4 bases at J, with 11 bases between. CDR3 length: 14 amino acids. The CDR3 DNA follows: TGTGCCAGCAGTTACGGGGGAGGGGGCACTGAAGCTTTCTTT. Residues: CASSYGGGGTEAFF.

V gene TRBV6-5 combines with J gene TRBJ1-2; TRBD1 might be the D (5 bases). This CDR3 comprises 15 residues. The germline CDR1 and CDR2 sequences are MNHEY and SVGAGI. The V gene lost 2 bases and the J gene lost 4 bases, with 14 bases spanning the gap. CDR3: CASSYRAGTAYGYTF. Here the CDR3 DNA reads TGTGCCAGCAGTTACCGTGCAGGGACGGCCTATGGCTACACCTTC.

Turning to this clonotype: This likely comes from a read error, as the CDR3 has no conserved phenylalanine or tryptophan at its end. It is unclear where the CDR3 begins or ends on the DNA, so no DNA is shown, and the CDR3 is as TCRdb lists it. The rearrangement uses TRBV6-1 and TRBJ2-6; the D call in the table, TRBD2, was not verified against the DNA. The length of the CDR3 is 18 amino acids, counting both ends. Looked up from germline, CDR1 is MNHNS and CDR2 is SASEGT. The chain's CDR3 is CASSYVGPAYRNEQFFGA.

The CDR3 nucleotides are TGTGCCAGCAGCTTACTGGGAGTAAGCACAGATACGCAGTATTTT. Translation: CASSLLGVSTDTQYF. The V call is TRBV7-6, the J call TRBJ2-3; TRBD2 might be the D (5 bases). CDR3 length: 15 amino acids. The germline V and J ends were trimmed by 2 bases and 0 bases, with 9 bases remaining between them. Germline CDR1 SGHVS, CDR2 FNYEAQ.

V is TRBV12-3 or TRBV12-4 and J is TRBJ2-4, with D hard to call. The closer fit of TRBJ2-1 to the DNA end suggests the J call may be wrong. CDR3 length equals 17 residues. CDR3 amino acids: CASSPSFQANSYNEQFF. CDR3 nucleotide sequence: TGTGCCAGCAGTCCGTCCTTCCAGGCTAACTCCTACAATGAGCAGTTCTTC.

This clonotype was observed many times. The chain employs TRBV19 and TRBJ2-1, with D perhaps TRBD2 (5 bases). The length of the CDR3 is 15 residues. Trimming took 5 bases from V and 0 from J, leaving 11 bases between them. Germline CDR1 LNHDA, CDR2 SQIVND (reference sequence). CDR3 nucleotides: TGTGCCAGTAGTGTAACGGGAAGCTCCTACAATGAGCAGTTCTTC. Translated, it gives CASSVTGSSYNEQFF.

The chain joins TRBV7-2 to TRBJ2-4, with 7 bases identical to TRBD2. Judging by the DNA end, TRBJ2-7 fits better; the J call may be wrong. This CDR3 comprises 14 residues. The germline gives CDR1 SGHTA, CDR2 FQGNSA. The CDR3 here is CASSLSGMVHEQYF. The CDR3 region has the DNA TGTGCCAGCAGCCTAAGCGGGATGGTACACGAGCAGTACTTC.

The chain couples TRBV7-3 to TRBJ1-5; D not certain. Germline CDR1 and CDR2: SGHTA and FQGTGA. With 3 bases removed from V and 0 bases from J, the gap between germline ends came to 15 bases. CDR3 length: 17 amino acids. The CDR3 sequence: CASSFLGLPYSNQPQHF. Written as DNA, the CDR3 is TGTGCCAGCAGCTTTCTTGGGCTCCCTTATAGCAATCAGCCCCAGCATTTT.

The chain uses TRBV12-3 or TRBV12-4 and TRBJ2-1; D is perhaps TRBD1 or TRBD2 (6 bases each). Trimming took off 4 bases at V and 1 base at J, with 11 bases between the two ends. The CDR3 has 15 amino acids. This CDR3 reads CASSYGGTSYNEQFF. DNA of the CDR3: TGTGCCAGCAGTTACGGCGGGACATCCTACAATGAGCAGTTCTTC.

On this clonotype: The germline gene is not matched at one end of the junction; a read error may be the cause. J is TRBJ2-2 and V is TRBV7-6; perhaps TRBD2 as D (5 bases). The V gene's germline CDR1 is SGHVS and CDR2 FNYEAQ. The CDR3 has 13 amino acids. CDR3 coding DNA: TGTGCTAGCAGCTTAGCGCACACCGGGGAGCTGTTTTTT. The encoded protein is CASSLAHTGELFF.

The V and J genes are TRBV7-6 and TRBJ1-1, with 7 nucleotides matching TRBD1. In germline, CDR1 is SGHVS, CDR2 FNYEAQ. The CDR3 is 12 amino acids. The CDR3 DNA reads TGTGCTGTACAGGGGACGAACACTGAAGCTTTCTTT. It specifies CAVQGTNTEAFF.

Many counts were recorded for this clonotype. The chain links TRBV5-1 to TRBJ2-5; a weak D match, TRBD1 (6 bases). V gave up 6 bases and J gave up 0 bases, with 15 bases separating them. CDR3 length: 15 residues. Germline lookup yields CDR1 SGHRS and CDR2 YFSETQ. The CDR3 bases are TGCGCCAGCACCCCAACTACAGGGAACCAAGAGACCCAGTACTTC. This codes for CASTPTTGNQETQYF. The full variable domain, with the rest looked up from reference TRBV5-1 and TRBJ2-5, is KAGVTQTPRYLIKTRGQQVTLSCSPISGHRSVSWYQQTPGQGLQFLFEYFSETQRNKGNFPGRFSGRQFSNSRSEMNVSTLELGDSALYLCASTPTTGNQETQYFGPGTRLLVL.

The table lists this clonotype with a few counts. The chain is built from TRBV27 and TRBJ2-1, with D perhaps matching TRBD1 or TRBD2 (5 bases each). The CDR3 totals 14 residues. Between the trimmed V and J ends, which lost 7 bases and 2 bases, there was a span of 12 bases. From germline, CDR1 is MNHEY and CDR2 SMNVEV (reference sequence). As DNA, the CDR3 is TGTGCCAGCACCGGTGGGACCCCCTACAATGAGCAGTTCTTC. Amino acid sequence: CASTGGTPYNEQFF.

Points on this clonotype: The conserved final phenylalanine or tryptophan is absent from the CDR3, which likely points to a read error. The limits of the CDR3 on the DNA are not certain, so only TCRdb's listed CDR3 is given. The rearrangement joins TRBV7-8 to TRBJ2-6; the table's D call, TRBD1, has no DNA check behind it. Germline CDR1 is SGHVS and CDR2 is FQNEAQ. The CDR3 spans 14 residues, counting both ends. This chain's CDR3 is CASSRPTEPLHFGA.

As for this clonotype: Because it lacks the conserved phenylalanine or tryptophan at the end, this CDR3 is likely a read error. It is unclear where the CDR3 begins or ends on the DNA, so no DNA is shown, and the CDR3 is as TCRdb lists it. The V call is TRBV6-6, the J call TRBJ2-6; TRBD1 is the table's D call and was not checked against the DNA. Counting both end residues, the CDR3 totals 19 amino acids. Germline V gene lookup returns CDR1 MNHNY and CDR2 SVGAGI (reference sequence). The chain's CDR3 is CASSYSSRWTGGDEQFFGP.

This clonotype has at least ten counts. The CDR3 nucleotides read TGCAGTGCTAGAGAGGGAGTAGGGGTTTATTCACCCCTCCACTTT. This sequence encodes CSAREGVGVYSPLHF. This chain uses TRBV20-1 with TRBJ1-6; D perhaps matches TRBD1 (5 bases). Germline V gives CDR1 DFQATT, CDR2 SNEGSKA (reference sequence). The CDR3 sequence is 15 residues long. V gave up 0 bases and J gave up 8 bases, with 14 bases separating them.

J is TRBJ2-5 and V is TRBV20-1; 9 bases are shared with TRBD2. The J call is doubtful: the DNA matches TRBJ2-7 better. Germline CDR1 is DFQATT and CDR2 is SNEGSKA (reference sequence). This CDR3 spans 14 amino acids. This CDR3 reads CSARIAGVPYEQYF. The DNA for the CDR3 is TGCAGTGCTAGAATAGCGGGAGTACCCTACGAGCAGTACTTC.

This clonotype was seen only a few times. V is TRBV28 and J is TRBJ2-1; no reliable D call. Trimming took off 6 bases at V and 0 bases at J, with 12 bases between the two ends. Germline V gene lookup returns CDR1 MDHEN and CDR2 SYDVKM. The CDR3 contains 15 residues. The CDR3 loop is CASSPWSNSYNEQFF. Written as DNA, the CDR3 is TGTGCCAGCAGCCCCTGGTCAAACTCCTACAATGAGCAGTTCTTC.

The chain has TRBV7-9 and TRBJ2-1; 7 bases fit TRBD2. The junction had 5 bases not matched to a gene; V was cut back by 1 base and J by 5 bases. Per the germline V gene, CDR1 is SEHNR and CDR2 is FQNEAQ (reference sequence). The CDR3 spans 15 residues. The CDR3 loop reads CASSLGKGTNNEQFF. The CDR3 nucleotides are TGTGCCAGCAGCTTAGGAAAGGGGACTAACAATGAGCAGTTCTTC.

The chain uses TRBV7-8 and TRBJ2-3; tentatively, D is TRBD1 or TRBD2 (5 bases each). Trimming left V 1 base short and J 6 bases short, with 14 bases between. This CDR3 is 15 amino acids long. The V gene's germline CDR1 is SGHVS and CDR2 FQNEAQ. For the CDR3, the DNA is TGTGCCAGCAGCTTAGGAGACGGGGCGGCGGATACGCAGTATTTT. Its protein product is CASSLGDGAADTQYF.

The chain has TRBV12-3 or TRBV12-4 and TRBJ2-3; 9 bases are shared with TRBD2. V trimming: 3 bases; J trimming: 4 bases; junction bases outside the gene matches: 5. This CDR3 is built from 15 residues. The CDR3 loop reads CASSFGSGGADTQYF. The CDR3 DNA is TGTGCCAGCAGTTTTGGTAGCGGGGGAGCAGATACGCAGTATTTT.

This clonotype occurred once. A much larger clone lies one base from this, so it may be a read error. The chain employs TRBV28 and TRBJ2-3; 8 nucleotides match TRBD2. The closer fit of TRBJ2-1 to the DNA end suggests the J call may be wrong. There are 13 residues in the CDR3. Germline lookup yields CDR1 MDHEN and CDR2 SYDVKM. In DNA, the CDR3 is TGTGCCAGCGGCCTAGCGGGCCTCTACGAGCAGTTCTTC. Encoded protein: CASGLAGLYEQFF.

This clonotype has ten or more counts. A much larger clone lies one base from this, so it may be a read error. The rearrangement links TRBV27 to TRBJ2-1; 10 positions agree with TRBD1. Trimming removed 6 bases from V and 10 bases from J; junction bases left unmatched: 12. CDR1 is MNHEY, CDR2 SMNVEV, per germline (reference sequence). The CDR3 loop spans 15 amino acids. For the CDR3, the DNA is TGTGCCAGCAGGTTAACGGGACAGGGGTACTACGAGCAGTTCTTC. It specifies CASRLTGQGYYEQFF.

This clonotype was seen once. The chain joins TRBV6-5 to TRBJ2-3; no firm D call. Germline V gene sequence: CDR1 MNHEY, CDR2 SVGAGI. The CDR3 has 13 amino acids. Trimming cost V 4 bases and J 2 bases, with 7 bases left between them. The CDR3 protein is CASSSPVTDTQYF. Here the CDR3 DNA reads TGTGCCAGCAGTTCACCAGTCACAGATACGCAGTATTTT.

The chain combines TRBV7-2 with TRBJ2-5, with D perhaps assigned TRBD1 or TRBD2 (7 bases each). Gene TRBJ2-7 matches the end of the DNA better, so the J call may be wrong. CDR3 size: 19 residues. Germline assignment: CDR1 SGHTA and CDR2 FQGNSA. The CDR3 DNA follows: TGTGCCAGCAGCTCTCCGCGGCGCGGGGGACAGCCTACCACCTACGAGCAGTACTTC. This encodes CASSSPRRGGQPTTYEQYF.

Comments on this clonotype: Being one base from a much bigger clone, this may be a read error. V is TRBV3-1 and J is TRBJ2-3, with 12 bases lining up with TRBD2. Matching the DNA end better, TRBJ2-1 makes the J call doubtful. The CDR3 covers 18 residues. The V gene's germline CDR1 is LGHDT and CDR2 YNNKEL (reference sequence). CDR3 DNA sequence: TGTGCCAGCAGCCAAAGACTAGCGGGGGCCGTCTCCTACAATGAGCAGTTCTTC. It yields the protein CASSQRLAGAVSYNEQFF.

V is TRBV7-2 and J is TRBJ2-7, with 10 bases fitting TRBD2. The J call may be wrong; the DNA end is better matched by TRBJ2-1. The CDR3 sequence is 14 residues long. Germline CDR1 is SGHTA and CDR2 is FQGNSA. CDR3: CASSLGSGRDEQFF. The CDR3 coding sequence is TGTGCCAGCAGCTTAGGGAGCGGGAGGGATGAGCAGTTCTTC.

The chain links TRBV11-2 to TRBJ2-5, with D perhaps assigned TRBD1 or TRBD2 (5 bases each). The CDR3 consists of 13 residues. Between the trimmed V and J ends, which lost 5 bases and 2 bases, there was a span of 9 bases. Germline assignment: CDR1 SGHAT and CDR2 FQNNGV. CDR3 residues: CASSHGGQETQYF. The CDR3 nucleotides read TGTGCCAGCAGCCATGGGGGACAAGAGACCCAGTACTTC.

This clonotype was found a few times. This chain joins TRBV6-1 and TRBJ2-2, with D unresolved. Germline CDR1 and CDR2: MNHNS and SASEGT. The CDR3 length is 14 residues. Trimming cost V 1 base and J 4 bases, with 7 bases left between them. The CDR3 here is CASSEGLITGELFF. The DNA of the CDR3 is TGTGCCAGCAGTGAAGGATTGATCACCGGGGAGCTGTTTTTT.

The J gene is TRBJ1-1, the V gene TRBV28, with a weak D call TRBD1 (6 bases). The end of the DNA fits TRBJ1-6 better, so the J call may be wrong. Germline V gene sequence: CDR1 MDHEN, CDR2 SYDVKM. The CDR3 consists of 15 residues. The CDR3 here is CASSPPGGRNSPLHF. The CDR3, as DNA: TGTGCCAGCAGTCCTCCGGGGGGCCGGAATTCACCCCTCCACTTT.

CDR3 residues: CASSLLGTGDEQYF. The CDR3 DNA is TGTGCCAGCAGCTTACTCGGGACAGGGGACGAGCAGTACTTC. The V gene is TRBV7-3, the J gene TRBJ2-4; TRBD1 agrees at 10 bases. The better agreement between TRBJ2-7 and the DNA end casts doubt on the J call. Germline V gives CDR1 SGHTA, CDR2 FQGTGA. CDR3 length: 14 amino acids.

In its sample, this clonotype was seen a few times. Lacking the conserved final phenylalanine or tryptophan, this CDR3 likely reflects a read error. Because the CDR3's place on the DNA is in doubt, the DNA is left out and the CDR3 is given as listed by TCRdb. V usage is TRBV7-9 and J usage is TRBJ2-1. The CDR3 is 17 residues long, ends included. Germline V gene lookup returns CDR1 SEHNR and CDR2 FQNEAQ (reference sequence). The CDR3 is CASSLNQLEPYEQYFGN.